This is a list of T cell receptor beta chains from one sample in a study of blood T cell repertoires in COVID-19. The table came from immunoSEQ multiplex PCR; TCRdb's copy has only in-frame clones and leaves some out. The sample includes 220,000 or so clones, 70% to 90% seen only once; the top ten take 0.85% to 0.9%. Source material: PBMCs or T cells enriched from blood (not recorded which). Receptors were obtained from a man aged 50 to 59 who had been exposed to COVID-19. Each CDR3 is given with its conserved first and last residue. D genes are given only for firm matches. Some rows mark clone size as missing; the rest say once, few, many or name a class of expanded clone.

.,TRBV2,TRBJ2-1,.,CASSEVRSWRDEQFF,TGTGCCAGCAGTGAAGTAAGGAGTTGGAGGGATGAGCAGTTCTTC
.,TRBV7-2,TRBJ2-1,TRBD1,CASSIGQANEQFF,TGTGCCAGCAGCATCGGACAGGCGAATGAGCAGTTCTTC
.,TRBV19,TRBJ1-2,.,CASTTENYGYTF,TGTGCCAGTACTACGGAGAACTATGGCTACACCTTC
.,TRBV5-1,TRBJ2-5,.,CASGIASASQETQYF,TGCGCCAGCGGAATCGCTAGCGCCTCCCAAGAGACCCAGTACTTC
.,TRBV5-6,TRBJ2-1,.,CASSLYVRGYLSAYNEQFF,TGTGCCAGCAGCTTGTACGTCAGGGGCTACCTATCCGCCTACAATGAGCAGTTCTTC
.,TRBV4-1,TRBJ2-5,.,CASSPASRETQYF,TGCGCCAGCAGCCCCGCTTCGAGAGAGACCCAGTACTTC
.,TRBV14,TRBJ1-1,TRBD1,CASSPLTGGNTEAFF,TGTGCCAGCAGCCCGCTGACAGGGGGGAACACTGAAGCTTTCTTT
.,TRBV9,TRBJ1-6,.,CASSAGNSPLHF,TGTGCCAGCAGCGCGGGAAATTCACCCCTCCACTTT
.,TRBV11-1,TRBJ1-1,.,CASSSPRGGARTEAFF,TGTGCCAGCAGCTCCCCTAGGGGGGGCGCGAGGACTGAAGCTTTCTTT
.,TRBV24-1,TRBJ1-1,.,CATSDLQGTEAFF,TGTGCCACCAGTGATTTACAGGGCACTGAAGCTTTCTTT
once,TRBV5-1,TRBJ1-1,.,CASSVSPLGATEAFF,TGCGCCAGCAGCGTATCCCCCCTTGGGGCCACTGAAGCTTTCTTT
.,TRBV19,TRBJ1-1,TRBD1,CGSSIGGYTEAFF,TGTGGATCGTCCATAGGGGGCTACACTGAAGCTTTCTTT
.,TRBV7-2,TRBJ2-4,TRBD2,CASSSGTSGGAKNIQYF,TGTGCCAGCAGCTCAGGGACTAGCGGGGGGGCCAAAAACATTCAGTACTTC
.,TRBV3-1/TRBV3-2,TRBJ2-5,.,CASSQNGVETQYF,TGTGCCAGCAGCCAAAACGGGGTTGAGACCCAGTACTTC
.,TRBV3-1/TRBV3-2,TRBJ2-2,TRBD1,CASSQYDRGNTGELFF,TGTGCCAGCAGCCAATACGACAGGGGGAACACCGGGGAGCTGTTTTTT
.,TRBV24-1,TRBJ1-5,TRBD1,CATSDYTRQGAQPQHF,TGTGCCACCAGTGACTATACACGACAGGGGGCTCAGCCCCAGCATTTT
.,TRBV18,TRBJ1-2,.,CASSPMPGHSNYGYTF,TGTGCCAGCTCACCAATGCCGGGACACTCTAACTATGGCTACACCTTC
.,TRBV29-1,TRBJ2-3,TRBD1,CSAVGGDREGVDTQYF,TGCAGCGCCGTTGGAGGGGACAGGGAAGGAGTCGATACGCAGTATTTT
.,TRBV28,TRBJ1-5,TRBD1,CASSQFRMGTGGKQPQHF,TGTGCCAGCAGTCAATTCCGGATGGGGACAGGGGGGAAGCAGCCCCAGCATTTT
.,TRBV5-5,TRBJ1-2,.,CASSLLDNGYTF,TGTGCCAGCAGCTTGTTGGACAACGGCTACACCTTC
.,TRBV28,TRBJ1-1,.,CASRTTGNTEAFF,TGTGCCAGCAGAACGACAGGGAACACTGAAGCTTTCTTT
.,TRBV7-3,TRBJ1-1,.,CASSFLGGEAFF,TGTGCCAGCAGCTTTTTGGGGGGTGAAGCTTTCTTT
.,TRBV7-7,TRBJ2-3,.,CASSFALGDTQYF,TGTGCTAGCAGCTTTGCCCTAGGAGATACGCAGTATTTT
once,TRBV6-5,TRBJ2-4,TRBD1,CASSWDREGGIQYF,TGTGCCAGCAGTTGGGACAGGGAGGGCGGCATTCAGTACTTC
.,TRBV2,TRBJ2-3,.,CASRGGGIDTQYF,TGTGCCAGCAGGGGAGGGGGTATCGATACGCAGTATTTT
once,TRBV29-1,TRBJ1-5,.,CSVARVAGSNQPQHF,TGCAGCGTTGCACGGGTTGCCGGGAGCAATCAGCCCCAGCATTTT
.,TRBV28,TRBJ1-2,TRBD1,CASSGKQGGRSHGYTF,TGTGCCAGCTCAGGAAAGCAGGGGGGCAGGTCCCATGGCTACACCTTC
.,TRBV7-3,TRBJ2-7,TRBD2,CASSPGTTRFYEQYF,TGTGCTAGCAGCCCCGGGACTACCAGGTTCTACGAGCAGTACTTC
.,TRBV7-9,TRBJ2-5,TRBD1,CASSLVRGTTGQTQYF,TGTGCCAGCAGCTTAGTCAGGGGGACCACCGGTCAGACCCAGTACTTC
.,TRBV2,TRBJ1-6,.,CASSEFQGNSYNSPLHF,TGTGCCAGCAGTGAATTTCAGGGGAACTCCTATAATTCACCCCTCCACTTT
.,TRBV28,TRBJ1-5,TRBD1,CASSYTPGTGVWPQHF,TGTGCCAGCAGCTACACCCCCGGGACAGGGGTTTGGCCCCAGCATTTT
.,TRBV28,TRBJ1-2,.,CASRKTANYGYTF,TGTGCCAGCAGGAAGACAGCTAACTATGGCTACACCTTC
.,TRBV19,TRBJ2-1,TRBD2,CASSIRGGASYNEQFF,TGTGCCAGTAGTATCCGGGGGGGCGCTAGTTACAATGAGCAGTTCTTC
.,TRBV5-1,TRBJ2-6,.,CASSLAFGGSGANVLTF,TGCGCCAGCAGCTTGGCATTCGGGGGAAGTGGGGCCAACGTCCTGACTTTC
.,TRBV12-5,TRBJ2-2,.,CASGLAPSLAQNTGELFF,TGTGCTAGTGGTTTGGCACCTTCGCTAGCGCAGAACACCGGGGAGCTGTTTTTT
once,TRBV6-5,TRBJ1-1,.,CASSYSFNMNTEAFF,TGTGCCAGCAGTTACTCTTTCAACATGAACACTGAAGCTTTCTTT
.,TRBV28,TRBJ2-6,TRBD1,CASSLVQGTGRPGANVLTF,TGTGCCAGCAGTTTGGTACAGGGGACAGGACGACCTGGGGCCAACGTCCTGACTTTC
few,TRBV27,TRBJ1-6,.,CASSQGVSRDLGSPLHF,TGTGCCAGCAGCCAAGGGGTCTCTAGGGATTTGGGGTCACCCCTCCACTTT
.,TRBV19,TRBJ1-5,.,CASRIPGVQPQHF,TGTGCCAGTAGGATACCAGGGGTTCAGCCCCAGCATTTT
.,TRBV7-6,TRBJ2-3,TRBD2,CASSPGTSGMDTQYF,TGTGCCAGCAGCCCTGGGACTAGCGGGATGGATACGCAGTATTTT
.,TRBV5-1,TRBJ2-7,TRBD2,CASSLGTSGGAYEQYF,TGCGCCAGCAGCCTGGGGACTAGCGGGGGGGCATACGAGCAGTACTTC
.,TRBV3-1/TRBV3-2,TRBJ1-4,.,CASSRNLRQAAGEKLFF,TGTGCCAGCAGCCGCAACCTAAGACAGGCGGCGGGTGAAAAACTGTTTTTT
.,TRBV23-1,TRBJ1-1,.,CASSRTPNMNTEAFF,TGCGCCAGCAGTCGAACACCGAACATGAACACTGAAGCTTTCTTT
.,TRBV4-1,TRBJ1-5,.,CASSQTGRGQPQHF,TGCGCCAGCAGCCAAACAGGTAGGGGCCAGCCCCAGCATTTT
.,TRBV27,TRBJ2-1,.,CASSEAASYNEQFF,TGTGCCAGCAGTGAGGCGGCCTCCTACAATGAGCAGTTCTTC
.,TRBV5-1,TRBJ1-1,TRBD1,CASSLAGTGNTEAFF,TGCGCCAGCAGCTTGGCCGGGACAGGGAACACTGAAGCTTTCTTT
.,TRBV11-2,TRBJ2-7,TRBD2,CASSSGLAGSVQYF,TGTGCCAGCAGCTCGGGACTAGCGGGGTCGGTGCAGTACTTC
.,TRBV6-5,TRBJ1-2,.,CASRPPGVSYGYTF,TGTGCCAGCAGGCCCCCCGGAGTTTCCTATGGCTACACCTTC
.,TRBV28,TRBJ1-5,.,CATRILQGMGQPQHF,TGTGCCACCCGAATTTTGCAGGGAATGGGTCAGCCCCAGCATTTT
once,TRBV7-9,TRBJ1-1,.,CASSSGQLEAFF,TGTGCCAGCAGCTCCGGACAGCTGGAAGCTTTCTTT
.,TRBV18,TRBJ2-2,.,CASSLDLSGELFF,TGTGCCAGCTCCCTAGACCTGAGCGGGGAGCTGTTTTTT
.,TRBV27,TRBJ2-2,.,CASSLIRGNTGELFF,TGTGCCAGCAGTTTAATTCGGGGAAACACCGGGGAGCTGTTTTTT
.,TRBV30,TRBJ1-4,.,CACEGSSREKLFF,TGTGCCTGCGAGGGAAGTAGTCGGGAAAAACTGTTTTTT
.,TRBV5-1,TRBJ2-7,.,CASSLAQGLDEQYF,TGCGCCAGCAGCTTGGCGCAGGGGTTGGACGAGCAGTACTTC